Below, one TCR beta chain is given with its context. Its target is unknown. CDR3 size: 14 residues. Germline assignment: CDR1 SEHNR and CDR2 FQNEAQ (reference sequence). V dropped 5 bases and J dropped 5; count of bases not matched to a gene: 6. The data stem from a study of T cell responses to AZD1222 COVID-19 vaccine. TCRdb's table, derived via immunoSEQ multiplex PCR, lists solely in-frame clones and lacks some. The table records about 140,000 clones, over 90% of them present only once. Study observations and caveats: Reportedly, nearly half the spike-specific TCRs target unmutated variant regions.

The receptor comes from an adult who received the AZD1222 COVID-19 vaccine. The gene calls are TRBV7-9 and TRBJ2-1; 7 bases fit TRBD1. The sample was peripheral blood, taken 28 days after the second AZD1222 dose. The CDR3 DNA reads TGTGCCAGCAGCCGAACCGGGACAGACAATGAGCAGTTCTTC. It encodes CASSRTGTDNEQFF.